The next 32 T cell receptor beta chains were all read from a single sample in a study of OX40 agonist ivuxolimab in advanced cancers. Using immunoSEQ multiplex PCR, the repertoire was profiled, and TCRdb retains in-frame clones only, with some absent. The sample carries 80,000 to 100,000 clones, approximately 87% recorded once. The starting material was CD4+ or CD8+ T cells sorted from blood, obtained in a trial of the OX40 agonist ivuxolimab. The receptors shown here come from an adult with an advanced solid tumor such as melanoma, head and neck, liver or kidney cancer.

The genes are TRBV19 and TRBJ2-7; 9 bases match TRBD1. This CDR3 contains 16 residues. After removal of 3 bases from V and 6 bases from J, the junction contained 12 bases not matched to a gene. Germline V gene lookup returns CDR1 LNHDA and CDR2 SQIVND (reference sequence). The CDR3 loop reads CASSMAGTGFGAEQYF. The CDR3, as DNA: TGTGCCAGTAGTATGGCCGGGACAGGGTTTGGGGCCGAGCAGTACTTC.

The J gene is TRBJ2-1, the V gene TRBV19; D gene unclear. The V gene lost 8 bases and the J gene lost 6 bases, with 8 bases spanning the gap. The CDR3 is 11 residues long. The germline V gene has CDR1 LNHDA and CDR2 SQIVND (reference sequence). The CDR3 here is CASFGLNEQFF. DNA of the CDR3: TGTGCCAGTTTTGGCCTCAATGAGCAGTTCTTC. Full variable domain (rest looked up from reference TRBV19 and TRBJ2-1): DGGITQSPKYLFRKEGQNVTLSCEQNLNHDAMYWYRQDPGQGLRLIYYSQIVNDFQKGDIAEGYSVSREKKESFPLTVTSAQKNPTAFYLCASFGLNEQFFGPGTRLTVL.

The chain joins TRBV19 to TRBJ2-5; the D gene is possibly TRBD2 (5 bases). The closer fit of TRBJ2-7 to the DNA end suggests the J call may be wrong. This CDR3 contains 15 residues. Germline CDR1 and CDR2: LNHDA and SQIVND (reference sequence). The CDR3 protein is CASSIDTRPSYEQYF. Here the CDR3 DNA reads TGTGCCAGTAGTATAGATACTAGGCCCTCCTACGAGCAGTACTTC.

This clone came up a few times. This rearrangement joins TRBV19 to TRBJ1-4, with D possibly being TRBD1 (5 bases). Trimming left V 5 bases short and J 8 bases short, with 12 bases between. Germline CDR1 reads LNHDA; CDR2 reads SQIVND (reference sequence). CDR3 length: 13 amino acids. CDR3 sequence reads: CASSFQKGEKLFF. The CDR3 DNA is TGTGCCAGTAGTTTCCAGAAGGGGGAAAAACTGTTTTTT.

The chain is built from TRBV6-1 and TRBJ1-2; D not resolved. The CDR3 loop spans 14 amino acids. Trimming removed 6 bases from V and 4 bases from J, with 15 bases in between. CDR1 and CDR2 from the germline V gene are MNHNS and SASEGT. CDR3 DNA sequence: TGTGCCAGCAGACCAGGTGATCGGGCCTATGGCTACACCTTC. The encoded protein is CASRPGDRAYGYTF.

This clone was seen a few times. V and J are TRBV7-9 and TRBJ2-1; D perhaps matches TRBD1 (5 bases). The CDR3 totals 13 residues. Germline V gene sequence: CDR1 SEHNR, CDR2 FQNEAQ (reference sequence). Trimming stripped 4 bases from V and 7 bases from J, with 11 bases between. As DNA, the CDR3 is TGTGCCAGCAGCTCCGTACAGGAGAATGAGCAGTTCTTC. Its translation is CASSSVQENEQFF.

In its sample, this clone was seen a few times. The rearrangement uses TRBV5-5 and TRBJ2-1; D is unclear. Trimming removed 4 bases at V and 0 bases at J, with 11 bases between. This CDR3 has 15 amino acids. From germline, CDR1 is SGHKS and CDR2 YYEKEE (reference sequence). In nucleotides, the CDR3 is TGTGCCAGCAGCCGGGCGTCGAGCTCCTACAATGAGCAGTTCTTC. Encoded protein: CASSRASSSYNEQFF. Full variable domain (remainder filled in from reference TRBV5-5 and TRBJ2-1): DAGVTQSPTHLIKTRGQQVTLRCSPISGHKSVSWYQQVLGQGPQFIFQYYEKEERGRGNFPDRFSARQFPNYSSELNVNALLLGDSALYLCASSRASSSYNEQFFGPGTRLTVL.

CDR3 sequence (DNA): TGTGCCAGCGGTGGACGACAGGGCACGAGCAATCAGCCCCAGCATTTT. It codes for CASGGRQGTSNQPQHF. V and J are TRBV2 and TRBJ1-5, with TRBD1 matching 7 bases. CDR3 length: 16 amino acids. The germline V gene encodes CDR1 SNHLY and CDR2 FYNNEI. The J segment lost 1 base and the V segment lost 8 bases, leaving 11 bases of the junction unmatched.

A single count supports this clone. The chain uses TRBV11-2 and TRBJ1-2; TRBD1 matches at 7 bases. CDR1 and CDR2 from the germline V gene are SGHAT and FQNNGV. With 5 bases clipped from V and 7 bases from J, the junction kept 7 bases outside the gene matches. CDR3 length equals 13 residues. CDR3 nucleotides: TGTGCCAGCAGCATCGACAGGGTACGTGGCTACACCTTC. Residues: CASSIDRVRGYTF.

This clone is a singleton in its sample. Here the CDR3 DNA reads TGTGCTAGTGGTTTGGTATTAATGAACACCGGGGAGCTGTTTTTT. It specifies CASGLVLMNTGELFF. The J gene is TRBJ2-2, the V gene TRBV12-5; no firm D call. The CDR3 has 15 amino acids. Per the germline V gene, CDR1 is LGHNT and CDR2 is FRNRAP. Trimming cost V 0 bases and J 1 base, with 6 bases left between them.

The chain employs TRBV19 and TRBJ2-6; D call uncertain. The V gene's germline CDR1 is LNHDA and CDR2 SQIVND (reference sequence). CDR3 length: 15 residues. V was shortened by 5 bases and J by 0 bases, with 8 bases between the two germline ends. The CDR3 nucleotides read TGTGCCAGTAGTGAAAGACCCTCTGGGGCCAACGTCCTGACTTTC. Its protein product is CASSERPSGANVLTF.

The CDR3 reads CASSDPAGREYF. The CDR3 region has the DNA TGCGCCAGCAGTGACCCAGCTGGGCGAGAGTATTTT. The V gene is TRBV10-2, the J gene TRBJ2-3; D is unresolved. The germline V and J ends were trimmed by 3 bases and 13 bases, with 14 bases remaining between them. Germline loops: CDR1 WSHSY, CDR2 SAAADI. The CDR3 loop spans 12 amino acids.

The rearrangement links TRBV7-2 to TRBJ2-1; 7 nucleotides match TRBD1. Germline V CDR1 and CDR2: SGHTA, FQGNSA. This CDR3 spans 14 amino acids. After removal of 5 bases from V and 7 bases from J, the junction contained 8 bases not matched to a gene. CDR3 DNA sequence: TGTGCCAGCAGCCCGTGGACAGGCAGGAATGAGCAGTTCTTC. It translates to CASSPWTGRNEQFF.

This clone was observed once. The gene calls are TRBV13 and TRBJ2-5; no definite D call. The DNA end is more similar to TRBJ2-7, so the J call may be wrong. The CDR3 has 11 amino acids. Germline V lookup: CDR1 PRHDT, CDR2 FYEKMQ (reference sequence). CDR3 region: CASSLASEQYF. In DNA, the CDR3 is TGTGCCAGCAGCTTAGCCAGCGAGCAGTACTTC.

This chain links TRBV6-5 with TRBJ2-3; maybe TRBD2 (6 bases). Germline V gives CDR1 MNHEY, CDR2 SVGAGI. The V end was cut by 0 bases, the J end by 5 bases, with 9 bases between. The CDR3 sequence is 14 residues long. CDR3 DNA sequence: TGTGCCAGCAGTTACTCCCACGGGGGAGATACGCAGTATTTT. Encoded protein: CASSYSHGGDTQYF.

The chain joins TRBV7-8 to TRBJ1-6; 7 nucleotides line up with TRBD1. J was trimmed by 9 bases and V by 5 bases; bases with no gene match: 13. Germline V gene data show CDR1 as SGHVS and CDR2 as FQNEAQ. The CDR3 extends over 16 amino acids. CDR3 in DNA: TGTGCCAGCAGCATAACGGGACAGACGACTAGTTCACCCCTCCACTTT. This codes for CASSITGQTTSSPLHF.

On this clone itself: In the same sample, other DNA sequences code for this CDR3. The V and J genes are TRBV20-1 and TRBJ1-2; no firm D call. This CDR3 contains 10 residues. Trimming pared 3 bases from V and 2 bases from J, leaving 1 base between. Germline CDR1 is DFQATT and CDR2 is SNEGSKA (reference sequence). CDR3 in DNA: TGCAGTGCTAGCAACTATGGCTACACCTTC. As protein: CSASNYGYTF.

The chain combines TRBV2 with TRBJ2-5; possibly TRBD1 for D (6 bases). Germline V CDR1 and CDR2: SNHLY, FYNNEI. Trimming stripped 7 bases from V and 5 bases from J, with 11 bases between. The CDR3 runs to 12 residues. CDR3 nucleotides: TGTGCCAGCACTGGGGGCGCGGAGACCCAGTACTTC. It translates to CASTGGAETQYF.

A note on this clone: Germline and junction disagree at one end, which may indicate a read error. This chain's CDR3 is CASSVGTSGTYEQYF. The CDR3 DNA reads TGTGCTAGCAGCGTCGGGACTAGCGGCACCTACGAGCAGTACTTC. The chain joins TRBV7-7 to TRBJ2-7; 11 bases are a match to TRBD2. The CDR3 is 15 amino acids. The germline CDR1 and CDR2 sequences are SSHAT and FNYEAQ (reference sequence).

V and J are TRBV4-3 and TRBJ1-1, with D possibly matching TRBD1 (5 bases). Germline values: CDR1 LGHNA, CDR2 YSLEER. Trimming took off 0 bases at V and 1 base at J, with 9 bases between the two ends. This CDR3 region has 15 residues. For the CDR3, the DNA is TGCGCCAGCAGCCAAGAGGGGGGGAAGAACACTGAAGCTTTCTTT. Protein product: CASSQEGGKNTEAFF.

This chain links TRBV11-3 with TRBJ1-1; no reliable D call. From germline, CDR1 is SGHNT and CDR2 YENEEA. The length of the CDR3 is 16 residues. The V gene lost 1 base and the J gene lost 0 bases, with 12 bases spanning the gap. The CDR3 protein is CASSLVYGKMNTEAFF. The DNA of the CDR3 is TGTGCCAGCAGCTTAGTATACGGTAAAATGAACACTGAAGCTTTCTTT.

This chain uses TRBV4-1 with TRBJ2-1, with D possibly TRBD2 on 6 matching bases. The CDR3 covers 14 residues. V lost 3 bases and J lost 4, with 10 bases in between. Germline assignment: CDR1 MGHRA and CDR2 YSYEKL. CDR3 coding DNA: TGCGCCAGCAGCCATTTAGCGGTTTACAATGAGCAGTTCTTC. This sequence encodes CASSHLAVYNEQFF.

The table lists this clone with a count of one. This chain links TRBV5-8 with TRBJ1-5; D not resolved. The CDR3 runs 13 residues. Germline V gives CDR1 SGHTS, CDR2 YDEGEE. Trimming shortened V by 2 bases and J by 9 bases, and 12 bases separated the two germline ends. The CDR3 here is CASSFGTTRPQHF. Written as DNA, the CDR3 is TGTGCCAGCAGCTTTGGCACCACCCGGCCCCAGCATTTT. Drawing the rest from reference TRBV5-8 and TRBJ1-5, the complete variable domain is EAGVTQSPTHLIKTRGQQATLRCSPISGHTSVYWYQQALGLGLQFLLWYDEGEERNRGNFPPRFSGRQFPNYSSELNVNALELEDSALYLCASSFGTTRPQHFGDGTRLSIL.

This clone was detected only once. V and J are TRBV25-1 and TRBJ1-2, with D perhaps matching TRBD1 (5 bases). The CDR3 is 14 amino acids. Germline V CDR1 and CDR2: MGHDK, SYGVNS. Trimming stripped 4 bases from V and 3 bases from J, with 12 bases between. The CDR3 reads CASSAAGTYYGYTF. CDR3 coding DNA: TGTGCCAGCAGTGCAGCCGGGACCTACTATGGCTACACCTTC.

The CDR3 DNA reads as TGTGCCAGTAGTATTCCTAGCGGGTCGAGCTCCTACAATGAGCAGTTCTTC. Amino acid sequence: CASSIPSGSSSYNEQFF. This chain links TRBV19 with TRBJ2-1, with 8 bases matching TRBD2. CDR1 and CDR2 from the germline V gene are LNHDA and SQIVND (reference sequence). This CDR3 comprises 17 residues. The J segment lost 0 bases and the V segment lost 3 bases, leaving 7 bases of the junction unmatched.

In its sample, this clone was seen a few times. This chain uses TRBV6-1 with TRBJ1-3; 7 nucleotides line up with TRBD1. The germline V gene has CDR1 MNHNS and CDR2 SASEGT. This CDR3 is built from 14 residues. V was clipped by 11 bases and J by 0 bases; unmatched bases: 7. CDR3 sequence: CAVDRASSGNTIYF. CDR3 nucleotides: TGTGCCGTTGACAGGGCGAGCTCTGGAAACACCATATATTTT.

This clone has more than one count but fewer than ten. V gene TRBV5-1 combines with J gene TRBJ1-6; D might be TRBD1 (5 bases). V lost 4 bases to trimming and J lost 4 bases, with 9 bases between them. CDR1 is SGHRS and CDR2 is YFSETQ in the germline V gene. This CDR3 comprises 14 residues. This chain's CDR3 is CASSPGPYNSPLHF. For the CDR3, the DNA is TGCGCCAGCAGCCCGGGACCTTATAATTCACCCCTCCACTTT.

The rearrangement links TRBV30 to TRBJ2-7; tentative D call: TRBD1 (7 bases). The CDR3 is 12 residues long. Germline CDR1 GTSNPN, CDR2 SVGIG (reference sequence). V lost 8 bases, J lost 3 bases, and 14 bases lay in between. The CDR3 sequence is CARQGGLYEQYF. The DNA for the CDR3 is TGTGCCCGTCAGGGGGGACTCTACGAGCAGTACTTC.

The V and J genes are TRBV7-9 and TRBJ2-1, with D tentatively TRBD2 (5 bases). Germline-derived CDR1 and CDR2 are SEHNR and FQNEAQ (reference sequence). V dropped 0 bases and J dropped 9 bases, with 9 bases sitting between them. This CDR3 has 13 residues. The chain's CDR3 is CASSLAEGAEQFF. The CDR3 bases are TGTGCCAGCAGCTTAGCAGAGGGAGCTGAGCAGTTCTTC.

The genes are TRBV27 and TRBJ1-4, with D possibly being TRBD1 (6 bases). Germline loops: CDR1 MNHEY, CDR2 SMNVEV (reference sequence). The V and J ends lost 3 bases and 10 bases respectively, with 15 bases between them. CDR3 length equals 14 residues. The CDR3 region is CASSLNRQEGKLFF. For the CDR3, the DNA is TGTGCCAGCAGTTTGAACCGACAGGAGGGAAAACTGTTTTTT.

The chain is built from TRBV4-2 and TRBJ1-1; D remains ambiguous. This CDR3 is 13 amino acids long. Germline-derived CDR1 and CDR2 are LGHNA and YNFKEQ. The V and J ends lost 0 bases and 5 bases respectively, with 7 bases between them. The CDR3 DNA reads as TGTGCCAGCAGCCAAGATGAAGGGACTGAAGCTTTCTTT. Translated, it gives CASSQDEGTEAFF.

V is TRBV6-5 and J is TRBJ1-1; 7 positions agree with TRBD1. Germline loops: CDR1 MNHEY, CDR2 SVGAGI. J was trimmed by 6 bases and V by 4 bases; bases with no gene match: 5. The CDR3 is 13 residues long. CDR3 sequence (DNA): TGTGCCAGCAGTTTGACAGGGTACGCTGAAGCTTTCTTT. Translated: CASSLTGYAEAFF.